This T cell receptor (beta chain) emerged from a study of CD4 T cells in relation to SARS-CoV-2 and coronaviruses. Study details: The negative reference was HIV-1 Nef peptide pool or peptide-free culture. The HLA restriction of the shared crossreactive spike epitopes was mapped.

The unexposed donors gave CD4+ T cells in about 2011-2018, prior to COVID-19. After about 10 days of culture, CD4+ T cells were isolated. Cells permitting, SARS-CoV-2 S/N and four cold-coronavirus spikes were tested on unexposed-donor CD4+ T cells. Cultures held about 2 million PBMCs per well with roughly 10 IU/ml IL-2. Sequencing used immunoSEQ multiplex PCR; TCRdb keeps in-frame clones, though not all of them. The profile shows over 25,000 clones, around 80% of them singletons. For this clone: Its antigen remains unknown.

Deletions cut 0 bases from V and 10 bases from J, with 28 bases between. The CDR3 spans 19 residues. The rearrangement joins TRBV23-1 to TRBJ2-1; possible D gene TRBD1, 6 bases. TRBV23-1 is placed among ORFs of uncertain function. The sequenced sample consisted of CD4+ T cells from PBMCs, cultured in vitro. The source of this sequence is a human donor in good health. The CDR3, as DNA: TGCGCCAGCAGTCAATCGAAGAAGTCGCAGGGGCGCGAAAAAGGAGAGCAGTTCTTC. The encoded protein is CASSQSKKSQGREKGEQFF.